This T cell receptor beta chain was observed in a study of blood T cell repertoires in COVID-19. Looking at the study overall: The origin of the acute and convalescent COVID-19 samples was the United States, Italy and Spain.

In the original processing: Nucleated cell number was recorded as an estimate derived from reference gene primer amplification. TCRdb keeps only in-frame clones here, not all; method: immunoSEQ multiplex PCR. V and J calls and clone size are given by that table; D and trimming were obtained from the DNA. The table includes about half a million clones, roughly 88% detected once. To note about this clone: One end of the junction does not line up with germline, which may come from a read error.

This TCR derives from a human donor in a cohort sampled during active COVID-19. Sequencing input: peripheral blood.

This chain's CDR3 is CASSLARAQGEKLFF. CDR3 in DNA: TGTGCCAGCAGCCTAGCCCGGGCCCAGGGTGAAAAACTGTTTTTT. The J gene is TRBJ1-4, the V gene TRBV11-1; TRBD1 is a possible D gene (5 bases). CDR3 length equals 15 residues. The germline V gene encodes CDR1 SGHAT and CDR2 FQDESV (reference sequence).